The 28 T cell receptor beta chains presented below share a single source sample, sequenced in a study of high-grade serous ovarian cancer treatment subgroups. Tumor samples were obtained before definitive surgery or chemotherapy. Sequencing was performed with immunoSEQ multiplex PCR; in TCRdb, only in-frame clones are kept and a portion is missing. The data hold about 6,200 clones, with more than 60% observed a single time. Sequencing was carried out using tumor tissue. Source of these receptors: a human donor with high-grade serous ovarian cancer.

Of note for this clone: The same CDR3 arises from other DNA sequences in this sample as well. The chain has TRBV28 and TRBJ1-2; D is unresolved. The ends were cut back, 6 bases at V and 4 bases at J, with 9 bases in the middle. The CDR3 loop spans 12 amino acids. CDR1 is MDHEN and CDR2 is SYDVKM in the germline V gene. In DNA form, the CDR3 reads TGTGCCAGCAGACAGAACCCCTATGGCTACACCTTC. Residues: CASRQNPYGYTF.

The chain employs TRBV6-5 and TRBJ2-1; TRBD1 matches at 8 bases. Unmatched junction bases numbered 8, after V lost 6 bases and J lost 4 bases. CDR1 is MNHEY and CDR2 is SVGAGI in the germline V gene. The CDR3 runs 15 residues. CDR3 residues: CASSFGQGRYNEQFF. For the CDR3, the DNA is TGTGCCAGCAGCTTCGGACAGGGACGATACAATGAGCAGTTCTTC.

This chain connects TRBV7-9 to TRBJ2-3; 10 bases map to TRBD2. Germline V gives CDR1 SEHNR, CDR2 FQNEAQ (reference sequence). The V gene end was trimmed by 5 bases and the J gene end by 2 bases; junction bases not matched to a gene: 10. The CDR3 totals 17 residues. CDR3 sequence (DNA): TGTGCCAGCAGCCCGACAGAGCGGGGGGGCCCCACAGATACGCAGTATTTT. This sequence encodes CASSPTERGGPTDTQYF.

This clone occurred a few times. V is TRBV11-2 and J is TRBJ1-2; TRBD1 matches at 7 bases. Germline CDR1 and CDR2: SGHAT and FQNNGV. There are 13 residues in the CDR3. J gave up 3 bases and V 2 bases, and 0 bases lay outside the gene matches. CDR3 DNA sequence: TGTGCCAGCAGCTTACAGGGGGACTATGGCTACACCTTC. This codes for CASSLQGDYGYTF.

The rearrangement joins TRBV7-9 to TRBJ1-2; TRBD1 aligns across 7 bases. V was pared by 3 bases and J by 4 bases, with 5 bases of the junction left unmatched. The CDR3 sequence is 14 residues long. The germline CDR1 and CDR2 sequences are SEHNR and FQNEAQ (reference sequence). For the CDR3, the DNA is TGTGCCAGCAGCTTCAGCGGGACAGCCTATGGCTACACCTTC. Protein sequence: CASSFSGTAYGYTF.

The gene calls are TRBV4-3 and TRBJ2-7; the match to TRBD2 covers 11 bases. The CDR3 sequence is 16 residues long. From germline, CDR1 is LGHNA and CDR2 YSLEER. With V trimmed by 0 bases and J by 7 bases, 8 bases remained unmatched. The CDR3 DNA follows: TGCGCCAGCAGCCAAGATACTAGCGGGGGCGTCCGGGAGCAGTACTTC. Amino acids: CASSQDTSGGVREQYF.

The chain couples TRBV7-9 to TRBJ2-5, with D possibly TRBD1 on 6 matching bases. V was clipped by 4 bases and J by 6 bases, with 18 bases between them. This CDR3 is built from 15 residues. Per germline, CDR1 SEHNR and CDR2 FQNEAQ (reference sequence). The CDR3 is CASSSDRLVLQTQYF. Written as DNA, the CDR3 is TGTGCCAGCAGCTCCGACAGGCTCGTCTTGCAGACCCAGTACTTC.

The CDR3 reads CASSLGQQLYGYTF. Here the CDR3 DNA reads TGTGCCAGCAGCTTGGGGCAGCAGTTATATGGCTACACCTTC. The chain couples TRBV7-9 to TRBJ1-2, with D perhaps TRBD1 (5 bases). The CDR3 is 14 residues long. Trimming took off 3 bases at V and 5 bases at J, with 13 bases between the two ends. Germline V gives CDR1 SEHNR, CDR2 FQNEAQ (reference sequence).

This chain uses TRBV28 with TRBJ1-5; D unresolved. The V gene lost 3 bases and the J gene lost 7 bases, with 16 bases spanning the gap. The CDR3 length is 15 residues. The germline V gene encodes CDR1 MDHEN and CDR2 SYDVKM. The CDR3 is CASSFGFPARQPQHF. CDR3 DNA: TGTGCCAGCAGTTTTGGGTTTCCCGCCCGGCAGCCCCAGCATTTT.

J is TRBJ2-1 and V is TRBV28; 9 bases are a match to TRBD1. Per germline, CDR1 MDHEN and CDR2 SYDVKM. The CDR3 is 15 residues long. V lost 6 bases, J lost 0 bases, and 3 bases stayed unmatched. DNA for the CDR3: TGTGCCAGCAGGGGGACAGGGAGCTCCTACAATGAGCAGTTCTTC. Translated: CASRGTGSSYNEQFF.

This clone showed up just a few times. The genes are TRBV5-1 and TRBJ1-2, with 7 bases that match TRBD1. Germline assignment: CDR1 SGHRS and CDR2 YFSETQ. This CDR3 contains 15 residues. J was trimmed by 4 bases and V by 0 bases; bases with no gene match: 6. This chain's CDR3 is CASSLEGRDSYGYTF. Written as DNA, the CDR3 is TGCGCCAGCAGCTTGGAGGGGCGGGACAGCTATGGCTACACCTTC.

V usage is TRBV27 and J usage is TRBJ2-7, with TRBD1 identical over 9 bases. The ends lost 5 bases at V and 3 bases at J; junction bases unmatched: 11. From germline, CDR1 is MNHEY and CDR2 SMNVEV (reference sequence). The CDR3 covers 16 residues. CDR3 bases: TGTGCCAGCAGTCGCGCCGGGACAGGGATCAGCTACGAGCAGTACTTC. Its protein product is CASSRAGTGISYEQYF.

This clone was seen once. The V gene is TRBV5-6, the J gene TRBJ1-6; D is uncertain. V lost 0 bases and J 5 bases, leaving 6 bases between the germline ends. CDR1 is SGHDT, CDR2 YYEEEE, per germline. CDR3 length: 14 residues. The CDR3 DNA follows: TGTGCCAGCAGCTTGGGGCCGGATAATTCACCCCTCCACTTT. Amino acids: CASSLGPDNSPLHF.

This chain joins TRBV18 and TRBJ2-3; D ambiguous. With 4 bases removed from V and 0 bases from J, the gap between germline ends came to 8 bases. Germline-derived CDR1 and CDR2 are KGHSH and LQKENI. This CDR3 comprises 14 residues. CDR3 region: CASSRDTSTDTQYF. As DNA, the CDR3 is TGTGCCAGCTCACGCGATACTAGCACAGATACGCAGTATTTT. Full variable domain (missing parts from reference TRBV18 and TRBJ2-3): NAGVMQNPRHLVRRRGQEARLRCSPMKGHSHVYWYRQLPEEGLKFMVYLQKENIIDESGMPKERFSAEFPKEGPSILRIQQVVRGDSAAYFCASSRDTSTDTQYFGPGTRLTVL.

This clone was observed a few times. J is TRBJ1-5 and V is TRBV19; no firm D call. The V gene's germline CDR1 is LNHDA and CDR2 SQIVND (reference sequence). The CDR3 has 14 residues. V was shortened by 3 bases and J by 5 bases, with 11 bases between the two germline ends. CDR3 DNA: TGTGCCAGTAGTATGGCGACTATTCATCAGCCCCAGCATTTT. This codes for CASSMATIHQPQHF.

This rearrangement joins TRBV19 to TRBJ1-5; D is possibly TRBD1 (6 bases). The germline gives CDR1 LNHDA, CDR2 SQIVND (reference sequence). This CDR3 region has 19 residues. Deletions cut 5 bases from V and 0 bases from J, with 23 bases between. The CDR3 is CASSFRGQGESYSNQPQHF. For the CDR3, the DNA is TGTGCCAGTAGTTTTAGGGGACAAGGGGAATCCTATAGCAATCAGCCCCAGCATTTT.

In this sample, this clone turned up a few times. The V gene is TRBV28, the J gene TRBJ1-1; tentative D call: TRBD1 (6 bases). The CDR3 covers 15 residues. CDR1 and CDR2 from the germline V gene are MDHEN and SYDVKM. The germline V and J ends were trimmed by 3 bases and 1 base, with 12 bases remaining between them. The CDR3 loop is CASSFPGHPNTEAFF. CDR3 sequence (DNA): TGTGCCAGCAGTTTCCCGGGACACCCGAACACTGAAGCTTTCTTT.

This chain joins TRBV5-1 and TRBJ2-1; 7 positions agree with TRBD2. Germline V lookup: CDR1 SGHRS, CDR2 YFSETQ. The V segment lost 4 bases and the J segment 7 bases; nucleotides outside the gene matches: 17. The CDR3 has 17 residues. The DNA of the CDR3 is TGCGCCAGCAGCATTGAGCCCGGGGGAGGGATGAGGAATGAGCAGTTCTTC. Its protein is CASSIEPGGGMRNEQFF.

This clone counts as large. This chain connects TRBV5-4 to TRBJ2-2; D not resolved. CDR1 SGHNT and CDR2 YYREEE come from the germline V gene (reference sequence). Deletions cut 2 bases from V and 5 bases from J, with 4 bases between. The CDR3 length is 12 residues. DNA for the CDR3: TGTGCCAGCAGCTTCTGGACCGGGGAGCTGTTTTTT. Residues: CASSFWTGELFF.

This chain links TRBV19 with TRBJ2-3; maybe TRBD2 (6 bases). The CDR3 totals 15 residues. Per germline, CDR1 LNHDA and CDR2 SQIVND (reference sequence). V was clipped by 0 bases and J by 4 bases, with 11 bases between them. The CDR3 is CASSIDGVAADTQYF. CDR3 in DNA: TGTGCCAGTAGTATAGATGGGGTAGCGGCAGATACGCAGTATTTT. Full variable domain (outside the CDR3, taken from reference TRBV19 and TRBJ2-3): DGGITQSPKYLFRKEGQNVTLSCEQNLNHDAMYWYRQDPGQGLRLIYYSQIVNDFQKGDIAEGYSVSREKKESFPLTVTSAQKNPTAFYLCASSIDGVAADTQYFGPGTRLTVL.

The gene calls are TRBV5-6 and TRBJ1-4; D not resolved. Germline CDR1 reads SGHDT; CDR2 reads YYEEEE. This CDR3 contains 15 residues. Trimming left V 4 bases short and J 0 bases short, with 10 bases between. The CDR3 DNA reads as TGTGCCAGCAGCGCCGGACGGCCAACTAATGAAAAACTGTTTTTT. It is translated as CASSAGRPTNEKLFF.

The V call is TRBV4-3, the J call TRBJ2-1; 8 nucleotides agree with TRBD2. J gave up 6 bases and V 1 base, and 2 bases lay outside the gene matches. The V gene's germline CDR1 is LGHNA and CDR2 YSLEER. The CDR3 is 14 amino acids. CDR3 region: CASSQGAGGNEQFF. The CDR3 bases are TGCGCCAGCAGCCAAGGGGCGGGGGGCAATGAGCAGTTCTTC.

The gene calls are TRBV28 and TRBJ1-2; TRBD1 is a possible D gene (6 bases). The V end lost 6 bases, the J end lost 4 bases, and 18 bases lay between the germline ends. Germline V CDR1 and CDR2: MDHEN, SYDVKM. This CDR3 has 15 amino acids. The DNA of the CDR3 is TGTGCCAGCAGCCCTTCGGACAGAGACGTCTATGGCTACACCTTC. Protein product: CASSPSDRDVYGYTF.

V usage is TRBV7-9 and J usage is TRBJ1-4; D ambiguous. With 5 bases removed from V and 0 bases from J, the gap between germline ends came to 7 bases. From germline, CDR1 is SEHNR and CDR2 FQNEAQ (reference sequence). The CDR3 totals 14 residues. This CDR3 reads CASSPVATNEKLFF. CDR3 sequence (DNA): TGTGCCAGCAGCCCGGTTGCAACTAATGAAAAACTGTTTTTT.

This chain links TRBV18 with TRBJ1-3, with a tentative D call TRBD1 (6 bases). Per the germline V gene, CDR1 is KGHSH and CDR2 is LQKENI. The CDR3 is 15 residues long. With 3 bases removed from V and 2 bases from J, the gap between germline ends came to 11 bases. The CDR3 region is CASSPPSGAGNTIYF. CDR3 coding DNA: TGTGCCAGCTCACCGCCCTCAGGGGCTGGAAACACCATATATTTT.

The V and J genes are TRBV7-2 and TRBJ2-5; D unclear. CDR3 length: 14 amino acids. CDR1 is SGHTA, CDR2 FQGNSA, per germline. The germline V and J ends were trimmed by 0 bases and 3 bases, with 8 bases remaining between them. CDR3 sequence (DNA): TGTGCCAGCAGCTTAGCTCTCGGTGAAGAGACCCAGTACTTC. It translates to CASSLALGEETQYF. Combining the CDR3 with reference TRBV7-2 and TRBJ2-5 gives the whole variable domain GAGVSQSPSNKVTEKGKDVELRCDPISGHTALYWYRQSLGQGLEFLIYFQGNSAPDKSGLPSDRFSAERTGGSVSTLTIQRTQQEDSAVYLCASSLALGEETQYFGPGTRLLVL.

This chain links TRBV6-5 with TRBJ2-5, with 8 bases aligning to TRBD1. V was clipped by 6 bases and J by 6 bases; unmatched bases: 6. Germline V CDR1 and CDR2: MNHEY, SVGAGI. This CDR3 has 13 amino acids. The CDR3 here is CASSQTGGKTQYF. The CDR3 coding sequence is TGTGCCAGCAGCCAAACAGGGGGAAAGACCCAGTACTTC.

V and J are TRBV19 and TRBJ1-2, with 7 bases that match TRBD1. CDR1 and CDR2 (germline): LNHDA, SQIVND (reference sequence). The J segment lost 4 bases and the V segment lost 5 bases, leaving 10 bases of the junction unmatched. This CDR3 is built from 15 residues. The CDR3 loop is CASSFPGTAGYGYTF. For the CDR3, the DNA is TGTGCCAGTAGTTTCCCCGGGACAGCAGGCTATGGCTACACCTTC. Full variable domain (missing parts from reference TRBV19 and TRBJ1-2): DGGITQSPKYLFRKEGQNVTLSCEQNLNHDAMYWYRQDPGQGLRLIYYSQIVNDFQKGDIAEGYSVSREKKESFPLTVTSAQKNPTAFYLCASSFPGTAGYGYTFGSGTRLTVV.